Only a few counts were recorded for the clone carrying this TCR beta chain. This specimen belongs to a study of patients and donors after allogeneic stem cell transplantation. TCRdb re-derived calls from the RT-PCR reads in MiXCR, one entry per CDR3 protein. The repertoire holds 190,000 or so distinct CDR3 sequences, roughly 38% seen once, with around 10% in the top ten. CDR3 length equals 16 residues. Germline-derived CDR1 and CDR2 are MNHEY and SVGAGI. The V end lost 2 bases, the J end lost 0 bases, and 11 bases lay between the germline ends. Sequenced: blood, either unsorted or a sorted T cell fraction (not recorded which). The origin of this receptor is a human donor who was either an allogeneic HSCT recipient or a stem cell or donor lymphocyte infusion donor (not recorded which). It is not recorded whose cells these are; they may come from a transplant donor. This chain connects TRBV6-5 to TRBJ1-3; D uncertain. The DNA for the CDR3 is TGTGCCAGCAGTTACAGTTCTATCCCCTCTGGAAACACCATATATTTT. Residues: CASSYSSIPSGNTIYF.